This is a list of T cell receptor beta chains from one sample in a study of T cells after yellow fever vaccination. A single record per CDR3 protein comes from TCRdb applying MiXCR to the 5' RACE reads. The sample comprises some 390,000 distinct CDR3 sequences, 15% to 20% of which are singletons, and 15% to 20% rests with the top ten. The material sequenced was PBMCs, taken before the yellow fever booster vaccination. These receptors were obtained from a man aged 18 to 29 who received the YFV17D yellow fever vaccine. The CDR3 runs from the conserved cysteine through the conserved F or W. A D gene is named only where the DNA matches it firmly. For some rows the clone size is stated as once, few or many, or as a class when expanded; others skip it.

d_call j_call v_call clone_size cdr3_aa cdr3_nt
NA TRBJ2-3 TRBV5-6 once CASSFSSEGQYF TGTGCCAGCAGCTTTTCCTCAGAGGGCCAGTATTTT
NA TRBJ1-6 TRBV7-2 few CASSLGLSPLHF TGTGCCAGCAGCTTAGGGTTGTCACCCCTCCACTTT
NA TRBJ2-1 TRBV7-9 few CASSFRDVYNEQFF TGTGCCAGCAGCTTTCGGGACGTTTACAATGAGCAGTTCTTC
NA TRBJ2-1 TRBV20-1 few CSAPGTVSDEQFF TGCAGTGCCCCCGGGACCGTCTCCGATGAGCAGTTCTTC
TRBD1 TRBJ1-1 TRBV7-9 NA CASSLVDRGGTEAFF TGTGCCAGCAGCTTAGTGGACAGGGGTGGGACTGAAGCTTTCTTT
TRBD1 TRBJ2-1 TRBV6-5 few CASSSGGNTPDEQFF TGTGCCAGCAGCTCAGGGGGAAATACCCCCGATGAGCAGTTCTTC
NA TRBJ1-2 TRBV20-1 NA CSARRQVEGYTF TGCAGTGCTAGGCGGCAGGTGGAGGGCTACACCTTC
TRBD1 TRBJ1-2 TRBV20-1 many CSARDQGQGEGYTF TGCAGTGCTAGAGATCAGGGACAGGGGGAAGGCTACACCTTC
NA TRBJ1-1 TRBV6-2/TRBV6-3 few CASSAVGGRTEAFF TGTGCCAGCAGCGCCGTAGGGGGGCGGACTGAAGCTTTCTTT
TRBD2 TRBJ2-5 TRBV6-2/TRBV6-3 NA CASSQSGSLQETQYF TGTGCCAGCAGCCAGAGCGGGAGTCTCCAAGAGACCCAGTACTTC
NA TRBJ1-1 TRBV2 NA CASRDGGAEAFF TGTGCCAGCAGAGATGGAGGGGCTGAAGCTTTCTTT
TRBD1 TRBJ1-3 TRBV7-2 NA CASSPMDRGRSGNTIYF TGTGCCAGCAGCCCGATGGACAGGGGGCGGTCTGGAAACACCATATATTTT
NA TRBJ2-2 TRBV18 few CASSPPQGPTGELFF TGTGCCAGCTCACCACCGCAGGGGCCCACCGGGGAGCTGTTTTTT
NA TRBJ1-5 TRBV4-1 NA CASSQEKGVTNQPQHF TGCGCCAGCAGCCAAGAAAAGGGGGTTACCAATCAGCCCCAGCATTTT
TRBD1 TRBJ1-5 TRBV5-1 NA CASRFIRGRLKQPQHF TGCGCCAGCAGGTTCATCAGGGGGCGGTTAAAACAGCCCCAGCATTTT